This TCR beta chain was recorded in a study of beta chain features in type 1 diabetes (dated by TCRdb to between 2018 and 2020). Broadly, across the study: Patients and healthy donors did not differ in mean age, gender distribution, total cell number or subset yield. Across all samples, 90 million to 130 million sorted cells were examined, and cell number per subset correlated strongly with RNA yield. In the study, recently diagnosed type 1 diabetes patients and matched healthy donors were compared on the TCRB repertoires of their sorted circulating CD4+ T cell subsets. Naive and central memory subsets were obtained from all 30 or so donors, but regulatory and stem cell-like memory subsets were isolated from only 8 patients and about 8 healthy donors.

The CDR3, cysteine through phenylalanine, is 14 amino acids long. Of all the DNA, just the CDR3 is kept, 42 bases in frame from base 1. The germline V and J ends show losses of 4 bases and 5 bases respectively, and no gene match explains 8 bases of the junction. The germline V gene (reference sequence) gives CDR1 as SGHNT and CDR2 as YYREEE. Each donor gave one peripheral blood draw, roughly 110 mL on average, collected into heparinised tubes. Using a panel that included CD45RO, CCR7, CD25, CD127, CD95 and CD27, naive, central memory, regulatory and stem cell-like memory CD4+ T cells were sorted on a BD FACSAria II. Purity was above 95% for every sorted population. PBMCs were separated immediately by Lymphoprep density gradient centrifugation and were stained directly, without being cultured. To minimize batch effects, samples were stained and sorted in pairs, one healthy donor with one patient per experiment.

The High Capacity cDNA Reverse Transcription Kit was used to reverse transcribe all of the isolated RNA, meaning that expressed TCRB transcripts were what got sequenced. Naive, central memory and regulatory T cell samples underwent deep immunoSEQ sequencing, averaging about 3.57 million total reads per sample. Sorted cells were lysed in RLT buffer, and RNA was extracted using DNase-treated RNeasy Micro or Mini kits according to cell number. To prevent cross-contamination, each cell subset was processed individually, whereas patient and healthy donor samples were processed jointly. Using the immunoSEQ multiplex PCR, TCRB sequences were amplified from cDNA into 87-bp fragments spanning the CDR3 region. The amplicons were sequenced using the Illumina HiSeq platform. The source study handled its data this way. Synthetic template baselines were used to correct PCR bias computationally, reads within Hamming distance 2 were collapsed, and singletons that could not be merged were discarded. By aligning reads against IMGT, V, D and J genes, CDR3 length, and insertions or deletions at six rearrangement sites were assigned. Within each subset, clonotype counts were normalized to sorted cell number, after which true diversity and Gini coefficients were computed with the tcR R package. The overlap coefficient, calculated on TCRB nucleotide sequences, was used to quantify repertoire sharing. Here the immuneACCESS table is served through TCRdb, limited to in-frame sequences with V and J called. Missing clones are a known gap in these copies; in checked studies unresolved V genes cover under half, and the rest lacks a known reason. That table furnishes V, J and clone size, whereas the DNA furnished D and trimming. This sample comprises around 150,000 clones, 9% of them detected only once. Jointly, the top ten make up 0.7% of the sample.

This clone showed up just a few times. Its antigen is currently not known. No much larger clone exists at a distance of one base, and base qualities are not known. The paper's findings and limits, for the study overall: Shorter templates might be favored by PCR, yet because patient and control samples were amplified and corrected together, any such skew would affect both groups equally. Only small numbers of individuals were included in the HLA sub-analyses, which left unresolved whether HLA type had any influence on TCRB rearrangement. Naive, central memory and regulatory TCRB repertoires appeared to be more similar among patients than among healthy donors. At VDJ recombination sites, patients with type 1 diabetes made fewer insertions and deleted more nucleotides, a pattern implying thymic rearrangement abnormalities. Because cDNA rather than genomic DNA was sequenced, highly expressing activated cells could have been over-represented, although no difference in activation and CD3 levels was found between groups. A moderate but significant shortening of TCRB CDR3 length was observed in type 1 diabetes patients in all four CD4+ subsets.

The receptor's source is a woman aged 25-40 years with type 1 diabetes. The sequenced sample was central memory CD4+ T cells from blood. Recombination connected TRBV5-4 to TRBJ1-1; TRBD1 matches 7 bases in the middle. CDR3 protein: CASSLNRGKTEAFF. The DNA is TGTGCCAGCAGCCTGAACAGGGGAAAGACTGAAGCTTTCTTT.